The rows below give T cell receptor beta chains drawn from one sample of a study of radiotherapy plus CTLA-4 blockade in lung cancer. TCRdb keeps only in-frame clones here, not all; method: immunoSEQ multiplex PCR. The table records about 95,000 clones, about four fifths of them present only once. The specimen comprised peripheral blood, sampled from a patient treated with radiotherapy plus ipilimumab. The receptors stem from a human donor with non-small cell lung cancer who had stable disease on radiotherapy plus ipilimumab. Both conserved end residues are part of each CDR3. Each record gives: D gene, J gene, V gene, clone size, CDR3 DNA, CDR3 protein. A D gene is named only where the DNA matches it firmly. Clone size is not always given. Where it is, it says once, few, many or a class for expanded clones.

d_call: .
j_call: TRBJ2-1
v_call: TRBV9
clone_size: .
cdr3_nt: TGTGCCAGCAGCGTAGGGGCGGGACGGACCTCCTACAATGAGCAGTTCTTC
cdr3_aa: CASSVGAGRTSYNEQFF

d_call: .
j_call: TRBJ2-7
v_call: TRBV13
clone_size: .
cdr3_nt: TGTGCCAGCACCAGGGGGGGATTTTCCTACGAGCAGTACTTC
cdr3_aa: CASTRGGFSYEQYF

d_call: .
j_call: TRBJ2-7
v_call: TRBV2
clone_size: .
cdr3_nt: TGTGCCAGTATTAGCGGTTACGAGCAGTACTTC
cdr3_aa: CASISGYEQYF

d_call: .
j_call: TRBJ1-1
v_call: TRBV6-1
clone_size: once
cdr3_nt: TGTGCCAGCAGTGAGACAGTGAACACTGAAGCTTTCTTT
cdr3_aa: CASSETVNTEAFF

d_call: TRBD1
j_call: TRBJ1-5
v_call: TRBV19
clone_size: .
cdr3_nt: TGTGCCAGTAGTACCCGACAGGGAAGCAATCAGCCCCAGCATTTT
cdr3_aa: CASSTRQGSNQPQHF

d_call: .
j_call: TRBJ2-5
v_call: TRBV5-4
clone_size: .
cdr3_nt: TGTGCCAGCAGCTTGGGAGATTACCAAGAGACCCAGTACTTC
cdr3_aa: CASSLGDYQETQYF

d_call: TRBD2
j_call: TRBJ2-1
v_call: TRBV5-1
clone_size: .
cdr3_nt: TGCGCCAGCTCGGGCGGGGGGCTCAATGAGCAGTTCTTC
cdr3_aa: CASSGGGLNEQFF

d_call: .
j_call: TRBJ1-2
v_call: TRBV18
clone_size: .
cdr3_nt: TGTGCCAGCTCACCCAGTAAGGGGATTAGTGGCTACACCTTC
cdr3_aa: CASSPSKGISGYTF

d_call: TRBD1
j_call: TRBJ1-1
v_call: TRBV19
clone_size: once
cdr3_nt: TGTGCCAGTAGGGAGGGACAGGTGAACACTGAAGCTTTCTTT
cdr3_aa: CASREGQVNTEAFF

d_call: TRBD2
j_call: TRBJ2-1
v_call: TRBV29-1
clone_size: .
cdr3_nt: TGCAGCGTTGGGAGTGCGGGGGGCTCCTACAATGAGCAGTTCTTC
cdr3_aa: CSVGSAGGSYNEQFF

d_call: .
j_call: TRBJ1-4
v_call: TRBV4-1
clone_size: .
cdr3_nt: TGCGCCAGCAGCCAATGGATACAGGATAATGAAAAACTGTTTTTT
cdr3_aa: CASSQWIQDNEKLFF

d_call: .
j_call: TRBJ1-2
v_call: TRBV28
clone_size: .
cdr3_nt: TGTGCCAGCAGTCCGGGCCCCAAATATGGCTACACCTTC
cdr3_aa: CASSPGPKYGYTF

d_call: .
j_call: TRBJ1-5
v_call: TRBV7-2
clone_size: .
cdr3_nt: TGTGCCAGCAGCTTAGTGCAGGGAAGCAATCAGCCCCAGCATTTT
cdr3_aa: CASSLVQGSNQPQHF

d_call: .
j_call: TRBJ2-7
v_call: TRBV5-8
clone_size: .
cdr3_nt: TGTGCCAGCAGCTTGGGACAGTCCTACGAGCAGTACTTC
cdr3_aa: CASSLGQSYEQYF

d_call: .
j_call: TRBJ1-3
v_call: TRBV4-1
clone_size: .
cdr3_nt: TGCGCCAGCAGCCAATCTGGAAACACCATATATTTT
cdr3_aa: CASSQSGNTIYF

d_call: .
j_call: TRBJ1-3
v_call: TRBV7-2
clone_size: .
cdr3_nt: TGTGCCAGCAGCCGATACACAGGTAGCTCTGGAAACACCATATATTTT
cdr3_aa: CASSRYTGSSGNTIYF

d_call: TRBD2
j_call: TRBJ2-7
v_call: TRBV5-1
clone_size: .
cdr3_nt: TGCGCCAGCAGCTCCCGGTGGACTAGCGGGAGTTACGAGCAGTACTTC
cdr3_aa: CASSSRWTSGSYEQYF

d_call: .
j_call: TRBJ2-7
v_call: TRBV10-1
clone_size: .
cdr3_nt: TGCGCCACTGGAAAGAGTACCTACGAGCAGTACTTC
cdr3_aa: CATGKSTYEQYF

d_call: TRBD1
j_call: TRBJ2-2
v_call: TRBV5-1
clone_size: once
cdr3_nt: TGCGCCAGCAGCCTGGGACAGGGGGCGAGGACCGGGGAGCTGTTTTTT
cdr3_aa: CASSLGQGARTGELFF

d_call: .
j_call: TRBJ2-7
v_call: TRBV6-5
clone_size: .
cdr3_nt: TGTGCCAGCAGTTACCCTGGAAGGACCGCCTCCTACGAGCAGTACTTC
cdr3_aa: CASSYPGRTASYEQYF

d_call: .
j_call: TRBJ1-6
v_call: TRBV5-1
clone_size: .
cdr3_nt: TGCGCCAGCAGCTTGGTAGCACAGGGACTTCTCAATTCACCCCTCCACTTT
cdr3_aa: CASSLVAQGLLNSPLHF

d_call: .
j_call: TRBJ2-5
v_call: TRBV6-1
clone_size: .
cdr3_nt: TGTGCCAGCGGAGGGGTCAGGTATGAGACCCAGTACTTC
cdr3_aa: CASGGVRYETQYF

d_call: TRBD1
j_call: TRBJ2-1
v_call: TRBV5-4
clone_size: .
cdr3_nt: TGTGCCAGCAGCTTGATCGGACCTCCGGGACAGGGGGGGCAGTTCTTC
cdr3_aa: CASSLIGPPGQGGQFF

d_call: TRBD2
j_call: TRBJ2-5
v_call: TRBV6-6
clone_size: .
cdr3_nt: TGTGCCAGCAGTTTCAGCGGGGGGAGGGAAGAGACCCAGTACTTC
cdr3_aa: CASSFSGGREETQYF

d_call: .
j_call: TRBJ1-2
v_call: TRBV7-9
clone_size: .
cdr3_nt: TGTGCCAGCAGCTTAGCAGGGGCCTATGGCTACACCTTC
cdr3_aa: CASSLAGAYGYTF

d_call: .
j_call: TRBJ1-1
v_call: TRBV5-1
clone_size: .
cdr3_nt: TGCGCCAGCAGCTTGGTTGCGGGTAGGGAAACTGAAGCTTTCTTT
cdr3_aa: CASSLVAGRETEAFF

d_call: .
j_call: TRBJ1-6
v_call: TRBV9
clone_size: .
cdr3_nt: TGTGCCAGCAGCTCCCGAAGTTCACCCCTCCACTTT
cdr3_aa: CASSSRSSPLHF

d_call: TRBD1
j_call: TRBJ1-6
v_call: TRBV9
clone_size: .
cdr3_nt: TGTGCCAGCAGCGTATCAGGACAGGGAGGTTCACCCCTCCACTTT
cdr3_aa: CASSVSGQGGSPLHF

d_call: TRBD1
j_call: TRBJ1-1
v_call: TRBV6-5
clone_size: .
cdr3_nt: TGTGCCAGCAGTTACTTTGGACAGGTGAACACTGAAGCTTTCTTT
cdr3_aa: CASSYFGQVNTEAFF

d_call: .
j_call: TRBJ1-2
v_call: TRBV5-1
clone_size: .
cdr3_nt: TGCGCCAGCAGCTTGCTACCCGGGGTCGACTATGGCTACACCTTC
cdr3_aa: CASSLLPGVDYGYTF

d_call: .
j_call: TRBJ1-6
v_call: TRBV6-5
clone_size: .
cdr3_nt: TGTGCCAGCAGTTACTCGATCACGGTAAATTCACCCCTCCACTTT
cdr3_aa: CASSYSITVNSPLHF

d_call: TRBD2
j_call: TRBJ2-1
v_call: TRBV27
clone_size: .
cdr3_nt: TGTGCCAGCAGTTTATCTAGCGGGATGACGAATGAGCAGTTCTTC
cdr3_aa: CASSLSSGMTNEQFF

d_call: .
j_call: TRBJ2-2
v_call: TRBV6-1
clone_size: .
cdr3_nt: TGTGCCACCTTGTTGCAGGGATGGGGCGGGGAGCTGTTTTTT
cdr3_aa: CATLLQGWGGELFF

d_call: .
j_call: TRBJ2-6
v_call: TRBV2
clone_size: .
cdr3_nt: TGTGCCAGCAAAGGCCAGAAACTCTCTGGGGCCAACGTCCTGACTTTC
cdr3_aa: CASKGQKLSGANVLTF

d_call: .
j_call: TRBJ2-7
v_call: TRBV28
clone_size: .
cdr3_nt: TGTGCCAGCAGTTTCGGGGACTACGAGCAGTACTTC
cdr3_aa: CASSFGDYEQYF

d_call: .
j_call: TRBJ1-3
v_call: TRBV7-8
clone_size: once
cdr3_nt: TGTGCCAGCAGCCCCGAACGGATTTCTGGAAACACCATATATTTT
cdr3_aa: CASSPERISGNTIYF

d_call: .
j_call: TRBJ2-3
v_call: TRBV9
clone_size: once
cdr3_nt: TGTGCCAGCAGCAAACTAGACCGGGACACAGATACGCAGTATTTT
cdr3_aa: CASSKLDRDTDTQYF

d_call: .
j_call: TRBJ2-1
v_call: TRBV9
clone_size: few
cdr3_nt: TGTGCCAGCAGCGTAGGACAGGACTACAATGAGCAGTTCTTC
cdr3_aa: CASSVGQDYNEQFF

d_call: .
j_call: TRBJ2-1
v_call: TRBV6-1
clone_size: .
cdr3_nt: TGTGCCAGCAGTGGGGTTGGGACCTCGAGCTCCTACAATGAGCAGTTCTTC
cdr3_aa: CASSGVGTSSSYNEQFF

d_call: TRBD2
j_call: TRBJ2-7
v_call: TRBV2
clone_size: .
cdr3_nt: TGTGCCAGCAGTGAAGTGGCTAGCGGGAGGTACGAGCAGTACTTC
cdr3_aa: CASSEVASGRYEQYF

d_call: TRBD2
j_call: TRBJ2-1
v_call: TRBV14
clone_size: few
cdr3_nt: TGTGCCAGCAGCCAAGTTCAAGCGGGGAGGGATGAGCAGTTCTTC
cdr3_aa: CASSQVQAGRDEQFF

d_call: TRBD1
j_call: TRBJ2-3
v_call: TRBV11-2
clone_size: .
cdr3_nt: TGTGCCAGCAGCACACACAGGGGTAGCACAGATACGCAGTATTTT
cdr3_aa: CASSTHRGSTDTQYF

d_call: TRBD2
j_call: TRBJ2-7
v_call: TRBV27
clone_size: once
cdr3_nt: TGTGCCAGCAGTTTAATTGCGGGAGGGCCGGGGGAGCAGTACTTC
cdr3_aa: CASSLIAGGPGEQYF

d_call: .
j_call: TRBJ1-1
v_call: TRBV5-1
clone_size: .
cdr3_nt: TGTGCCAGCAGCTTGGTGGGACCTAGGAACACTGAAGCTTTCTTT
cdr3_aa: CASSLVGPRNTEAFF

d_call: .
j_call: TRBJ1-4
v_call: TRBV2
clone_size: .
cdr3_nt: TGTGCCAGCAGCGAACAGCATAATGAAAAACTGTTTTTT
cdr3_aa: CASSEQHNEKLFF

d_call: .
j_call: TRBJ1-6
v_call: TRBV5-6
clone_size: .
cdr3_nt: TGTGCCAGCAGCTTGTACAGGAGCTCCTATAATTCACCCCTCCACTTT
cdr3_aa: CASSLYRSSYNSPLHF

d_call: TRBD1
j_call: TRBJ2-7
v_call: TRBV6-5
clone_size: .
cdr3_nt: TGTGCCAGTTTCCAGGGGGCTGGGGAGCAGTACTTC
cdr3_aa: CASFQGAGEQYF

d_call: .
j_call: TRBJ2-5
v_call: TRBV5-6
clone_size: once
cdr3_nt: TGTGCCAGCAGCTTTGGCCAAGAGACCCAGTACTTC
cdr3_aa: CASSFGQETQYF

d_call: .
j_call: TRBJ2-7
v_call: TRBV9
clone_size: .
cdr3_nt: TGTGCCAGCAGCGGAGGGGAGGATTCCGTTTACGAGCAGTACTTC
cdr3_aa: CASSGGEDSVYEQYF

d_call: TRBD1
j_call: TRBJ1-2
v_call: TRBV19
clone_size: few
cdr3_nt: TGTGCCAGTAGCAAGACAGGGGCGGACTATGGCTACACCTTC
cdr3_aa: CASSKTGADYGYTF